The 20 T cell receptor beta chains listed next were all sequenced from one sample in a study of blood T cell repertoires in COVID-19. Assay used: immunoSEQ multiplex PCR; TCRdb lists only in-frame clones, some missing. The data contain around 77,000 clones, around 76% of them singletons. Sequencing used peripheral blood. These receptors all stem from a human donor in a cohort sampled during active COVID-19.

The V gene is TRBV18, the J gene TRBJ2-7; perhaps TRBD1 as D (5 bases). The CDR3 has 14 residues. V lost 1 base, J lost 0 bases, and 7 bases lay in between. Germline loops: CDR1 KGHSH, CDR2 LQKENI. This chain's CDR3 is CASSPQGISYEQYF. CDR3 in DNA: TGTGCCAGCTCACCACAGGGGATCTCCTACGAGCAGTACTTC. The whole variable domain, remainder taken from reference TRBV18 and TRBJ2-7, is NAGVMQNPRHLVRRRGQEARLRCSPMKGHSHVYWYRQLPEEGLKFMVYLQKENIIDESGMPKERFSAEFPKEGPSILRIQQVVRGDSAAYFCASSPQGISYEQYFGPGTRLTVT.

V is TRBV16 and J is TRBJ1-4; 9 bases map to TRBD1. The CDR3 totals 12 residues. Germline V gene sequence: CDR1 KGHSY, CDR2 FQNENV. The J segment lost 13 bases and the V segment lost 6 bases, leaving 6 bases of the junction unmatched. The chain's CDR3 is CASSYRGRRLFF. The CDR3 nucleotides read TGTGCCAGCAGTTACAGGGGGCGGAGACTGTTTTTT.

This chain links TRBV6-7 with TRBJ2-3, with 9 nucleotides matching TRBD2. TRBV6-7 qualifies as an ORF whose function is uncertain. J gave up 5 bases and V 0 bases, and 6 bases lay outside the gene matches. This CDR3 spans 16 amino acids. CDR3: CASSYSGGGGKDTQYF. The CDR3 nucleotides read TGTGCCAGCAGTTACTCAGGCGGGGGGGGGAAAGATACGCAGTATTTT.

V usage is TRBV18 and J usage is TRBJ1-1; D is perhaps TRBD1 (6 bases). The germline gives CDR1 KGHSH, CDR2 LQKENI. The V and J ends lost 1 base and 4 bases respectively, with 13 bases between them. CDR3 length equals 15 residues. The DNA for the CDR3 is TGTGCCAGCTCACCACAGGGGGGGGATACCACTGAAGCTTTCTTT. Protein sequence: CASSPQGGDTTEAFF.

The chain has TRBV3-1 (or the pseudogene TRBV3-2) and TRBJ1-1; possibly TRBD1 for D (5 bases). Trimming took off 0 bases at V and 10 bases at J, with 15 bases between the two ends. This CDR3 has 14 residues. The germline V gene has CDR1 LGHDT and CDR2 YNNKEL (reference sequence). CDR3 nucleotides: TGTGCCAGCAGCCAAGACACGCAATTAGGGGCAGCTTTCTTT. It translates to CASSQDTQLGAAFF.

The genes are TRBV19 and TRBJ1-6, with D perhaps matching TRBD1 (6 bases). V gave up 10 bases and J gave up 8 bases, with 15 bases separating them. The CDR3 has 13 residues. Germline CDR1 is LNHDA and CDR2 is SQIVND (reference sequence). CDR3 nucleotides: TGTGCCACTCGGACAGACTTCCATTCACCCCTCCACTTT. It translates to CATRTDFHSPLHF.

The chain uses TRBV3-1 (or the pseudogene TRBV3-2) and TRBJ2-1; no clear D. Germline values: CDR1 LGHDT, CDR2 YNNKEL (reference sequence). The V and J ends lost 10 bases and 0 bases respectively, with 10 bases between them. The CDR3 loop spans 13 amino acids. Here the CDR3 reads CATSSVSYNEQFF. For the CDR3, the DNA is TGTGCCACCTCCTCTGTCTCCTACAATGAGCAGTTCTTC.

This chain's CDR3 is CASSLTATYGYTF. In DNA form, the CDR3 reads TGTGCCAGCAGCTTGACAGCAACCTATGGCTACACCTTC. The chain has TRBV5-5 and TRBJ1-2; D gene uncertain. V shed 1 base and J shed 4 bases, with 8 bases lying between them. Germline V gene sequence: CDR1 SGHKS, CDR2 YYEKEE (reference sequence). This CDR3 has 13 residues.

For the CDR3, the DNA is TGTGCCACCAGCATAGCGGAAAATGAAAAACTGTTTTTT. The encoded protein is CATSIAENEKLFF. The V call is TRBV15, the J call TRBJ1-4; D gene ambiguous. CDR1 LNHNV and CDR2 YYDKDF come from the germline V gene (reference sequence). Trimming pared 4 bases from V and 5 bases from J, leaving 8 bases between. CDR3 length: 13 residues.

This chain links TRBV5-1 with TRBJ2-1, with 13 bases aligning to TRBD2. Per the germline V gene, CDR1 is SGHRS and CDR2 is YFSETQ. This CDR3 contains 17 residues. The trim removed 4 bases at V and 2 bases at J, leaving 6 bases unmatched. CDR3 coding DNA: TGCGCCAGCAGCCCACGGACTAGCGGGGGTACCTACAATGAGCAGTTCTTC. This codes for CASSPRTSGGTYNEQFF. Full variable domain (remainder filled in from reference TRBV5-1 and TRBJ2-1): KAGVTQTPRYLIKTRGQQVTLSCSPISGHRSVSWYQQTPGQGLQFLFEYFSETQRNKGNFPGRFSGRQFSNSRSEMNVSTLELGDSALYLCASSPRTSGGTYNEQFFGPGTRLTVL.

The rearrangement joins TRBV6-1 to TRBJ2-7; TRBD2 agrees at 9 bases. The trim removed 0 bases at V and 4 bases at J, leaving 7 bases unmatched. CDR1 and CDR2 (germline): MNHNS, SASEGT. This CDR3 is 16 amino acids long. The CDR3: CASSEAPSGGMYEQYF. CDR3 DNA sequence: TGTGCCAGCAGTGAAGCCCCAAGCGGGGGGATGTACGAGCAGTACTTC.

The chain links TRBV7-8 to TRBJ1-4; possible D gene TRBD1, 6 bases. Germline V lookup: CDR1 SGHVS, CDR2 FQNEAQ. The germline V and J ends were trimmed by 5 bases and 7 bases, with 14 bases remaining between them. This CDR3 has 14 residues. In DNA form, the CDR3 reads TGTGCCAGCAGCCCAGGGGTCTTTCTTGAAAAACTGTTTTTT. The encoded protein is CASSPGVFLEKLFF.

CDR3 sequence reads: CASSSPGQGNNEQFF. The CDR3 DNA sequence: TGTGCCAGCAGCTCCCCGGGACAGGGGAACAATGAGCAGTTCTTC. The chain recombines TRBV11-2 with TRBJ2-1; 10 bases align to TRBD1. The CDR3 consists of 15 residues. The germline CDR1 and CDR2 sequences are SGHAT and FQNNGV. V lost 4 bases, J lost 5 bases, and 5 bases stayed unmatched.

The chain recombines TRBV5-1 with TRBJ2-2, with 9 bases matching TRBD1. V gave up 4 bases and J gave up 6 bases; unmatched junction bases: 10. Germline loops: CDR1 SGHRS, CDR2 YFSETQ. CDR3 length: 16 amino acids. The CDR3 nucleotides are TGCGCCAGCAGCACCGGCCCACAGGGGGCCGCCGGGGAGCTGTTTTTT. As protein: CASSTGPQGAAGELFF.

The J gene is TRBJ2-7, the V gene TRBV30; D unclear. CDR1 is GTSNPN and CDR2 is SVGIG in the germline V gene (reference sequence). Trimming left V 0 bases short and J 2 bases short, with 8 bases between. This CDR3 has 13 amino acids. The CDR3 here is CAWSVSGPYEQYF. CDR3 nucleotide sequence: TGTGCCTGGAGTGTATCGGGTCCCTACGAGCAGTACTTC.

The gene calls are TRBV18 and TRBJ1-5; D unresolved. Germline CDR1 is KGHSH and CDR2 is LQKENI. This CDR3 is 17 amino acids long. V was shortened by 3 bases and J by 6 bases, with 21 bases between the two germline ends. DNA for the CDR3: TGTGCCAGCTCACCGTCCTTATTACAGAGACCGTCTCAGCCCCAGCATTTT. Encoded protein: CASSPSLLQRPSQPQHF.

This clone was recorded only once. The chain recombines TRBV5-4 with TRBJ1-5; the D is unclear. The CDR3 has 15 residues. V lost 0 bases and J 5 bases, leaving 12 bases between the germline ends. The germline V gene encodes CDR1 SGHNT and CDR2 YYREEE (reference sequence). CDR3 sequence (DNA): TGTGCCAGCAGCTTGGACGTAGGAGGGCATCAGCCCCAGCATTTT. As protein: CASSLDVGGHQPQHF. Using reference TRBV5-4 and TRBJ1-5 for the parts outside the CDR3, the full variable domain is ETGVTQSPTHLIKTRGQQVTLRCSSQSGHNTVSWYQQALGQGPQFIFQYYREEENGRGNFPPRFSGLQFPNYSSELNVNALELDDSALYLCASSLDVGGHQPQHFGDGTRLSIL.

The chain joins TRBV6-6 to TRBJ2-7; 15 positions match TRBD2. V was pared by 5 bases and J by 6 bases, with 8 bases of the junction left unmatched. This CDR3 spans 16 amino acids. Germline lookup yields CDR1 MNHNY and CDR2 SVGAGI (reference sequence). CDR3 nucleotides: TGTGCCAGCAGTCTCCTCCGGACTAGCGGGGGGGCCGAGCAGTACTTC. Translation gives CASSLLRTSGGAEQYF.

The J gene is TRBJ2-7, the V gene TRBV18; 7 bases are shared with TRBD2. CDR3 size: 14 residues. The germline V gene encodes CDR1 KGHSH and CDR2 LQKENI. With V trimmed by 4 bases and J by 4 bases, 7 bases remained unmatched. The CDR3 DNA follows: TGTGCCAGCTCACGACCGGGGGGTAAATACGAGCAGTACTTC. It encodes CASSRPGGKYEQYF.

The CDR3 region has the DNA TGTGCCAGCAGCACCCAAGGAGGCACTGAAGCTTTCTTT. Translating gives CASSTQGGTEAFF. The rearrangement uses TRBV11-2 and TRBJ1-1; D gene ambiguous. This CDR3 has 13 amino acids. Trimming took 5 bases from V and 4 from J, leaving 11 bases between them. Germline CDR1 SGHAT, CDR2 FQNNGV.